This TCR beta chain came from a study of beta chain features in type 1 diabetes. General observations from the study: Researchers reported that naive, central memory and Treg TCRB repertoires appeared more similar in patients than in healthy donors. Patients with type 1 diabetes carried fewer insertions and had more deletions at their VDJ junctions. TCRB CDR3s were moderately but significantly shorter in Type 1 diabetes patients in all four CD4+ subsets.

Each of the sorted populations had a purity greater than 95%. As every portion of the isolated RNA was reverse transcribed, the sequencing read expressed TCRB transcripts. The study sequenced naive, central memory and regulatory T cell samples to an average of about 3.57 million reads. Using immunoSEQ multiplex PCR, the repertoire was profiled, and TCRdb retains in-frame clones only, with some absent. The profile covers more than 550,000 clones, with 11% to 15% appearing a single time and 0.035% to 0.045% taken by the ten largest. Germline CDR1 LNHDA, CDR2 SQIVND (reference sequence). V lost 4 bases to trimming and J lost 1 base; unmatched junction nucleotides: 0. The CDR3 runs to 13 residues. This clone was counted a few times. Its specificity is not known.

This chain joins TRBV19 and TRBJ1-1; the match to TRBD1 covers 7 bases. The sequence was collected from a man between 18 and 29 years old with type 1 diabetes. The sequencing input was naive CD4+ T cells from blood. Here the CDR3 DNA reads TGTGCCAGTAGTAGGACAGGGAACACTGAAGCTTTCTTT. The encoded protein is CASSRTGNTEAFF. The full variable domain, rest sourced from reference TRBV19 and TRBJ1-1, is DGGITQSPKYLFRKEGQNVTLSCEQNLNHDAMYWYRQDPGQGLRLIYYSQIVNDFQKGDIAEGYSVSREKKESFPLTVTSAQKNPTAFYLCASSRTGNTEAFFGQGTRLTVV.